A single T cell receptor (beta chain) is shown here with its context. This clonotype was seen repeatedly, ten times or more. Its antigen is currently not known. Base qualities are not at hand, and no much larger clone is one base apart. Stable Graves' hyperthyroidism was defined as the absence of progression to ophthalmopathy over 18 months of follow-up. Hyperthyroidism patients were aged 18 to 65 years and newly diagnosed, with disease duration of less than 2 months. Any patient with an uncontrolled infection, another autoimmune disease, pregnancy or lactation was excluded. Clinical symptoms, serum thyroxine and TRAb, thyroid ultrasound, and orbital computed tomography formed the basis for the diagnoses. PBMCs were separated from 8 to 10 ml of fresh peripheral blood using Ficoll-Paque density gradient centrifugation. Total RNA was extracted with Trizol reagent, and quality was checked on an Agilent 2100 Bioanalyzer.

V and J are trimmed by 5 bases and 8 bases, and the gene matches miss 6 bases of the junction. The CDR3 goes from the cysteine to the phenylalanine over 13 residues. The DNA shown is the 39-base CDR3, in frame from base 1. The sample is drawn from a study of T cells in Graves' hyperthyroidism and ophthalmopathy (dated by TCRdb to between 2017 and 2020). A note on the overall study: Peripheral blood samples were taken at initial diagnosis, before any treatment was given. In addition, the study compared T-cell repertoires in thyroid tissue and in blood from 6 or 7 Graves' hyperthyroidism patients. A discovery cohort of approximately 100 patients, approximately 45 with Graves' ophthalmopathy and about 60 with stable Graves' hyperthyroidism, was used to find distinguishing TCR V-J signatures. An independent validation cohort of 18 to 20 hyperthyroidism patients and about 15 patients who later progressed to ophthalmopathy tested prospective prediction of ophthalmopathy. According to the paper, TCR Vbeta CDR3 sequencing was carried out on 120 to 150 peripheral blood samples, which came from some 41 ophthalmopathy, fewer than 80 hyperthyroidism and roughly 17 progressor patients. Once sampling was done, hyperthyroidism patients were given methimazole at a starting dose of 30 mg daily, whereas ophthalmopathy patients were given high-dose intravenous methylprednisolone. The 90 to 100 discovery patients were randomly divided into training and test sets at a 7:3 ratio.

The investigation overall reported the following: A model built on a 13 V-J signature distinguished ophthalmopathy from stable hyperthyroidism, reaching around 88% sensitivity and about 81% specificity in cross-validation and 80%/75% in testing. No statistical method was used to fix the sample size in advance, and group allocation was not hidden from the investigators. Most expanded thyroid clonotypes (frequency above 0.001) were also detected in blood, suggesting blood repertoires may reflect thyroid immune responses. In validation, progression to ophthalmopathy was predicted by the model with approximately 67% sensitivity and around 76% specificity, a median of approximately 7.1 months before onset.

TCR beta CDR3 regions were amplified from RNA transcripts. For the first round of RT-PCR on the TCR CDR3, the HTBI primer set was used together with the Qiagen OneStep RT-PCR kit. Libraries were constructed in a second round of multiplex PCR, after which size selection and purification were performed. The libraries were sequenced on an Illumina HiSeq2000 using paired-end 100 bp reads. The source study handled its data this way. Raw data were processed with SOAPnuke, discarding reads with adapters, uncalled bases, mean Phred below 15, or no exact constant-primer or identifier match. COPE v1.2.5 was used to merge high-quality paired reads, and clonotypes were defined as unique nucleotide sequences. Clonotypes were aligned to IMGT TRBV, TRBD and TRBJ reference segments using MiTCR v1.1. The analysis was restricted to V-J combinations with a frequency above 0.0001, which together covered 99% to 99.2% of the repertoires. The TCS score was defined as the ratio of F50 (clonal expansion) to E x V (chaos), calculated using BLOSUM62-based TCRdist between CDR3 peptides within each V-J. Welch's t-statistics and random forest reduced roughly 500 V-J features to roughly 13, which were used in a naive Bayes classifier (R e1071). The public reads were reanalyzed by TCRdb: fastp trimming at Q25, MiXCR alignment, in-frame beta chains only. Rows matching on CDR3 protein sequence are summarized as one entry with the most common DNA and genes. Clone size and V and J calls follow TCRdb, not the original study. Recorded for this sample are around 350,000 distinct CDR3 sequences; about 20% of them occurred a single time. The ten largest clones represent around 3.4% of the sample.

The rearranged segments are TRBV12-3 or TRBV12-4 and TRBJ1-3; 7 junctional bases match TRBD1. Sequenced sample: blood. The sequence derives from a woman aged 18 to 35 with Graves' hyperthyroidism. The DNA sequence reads TGTGCCAGCAGTCCCGGACAGGCCGACACCATATATTTT. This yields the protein CASSPGQADTIYF.